The 25 T cell receptor beta chains reported below all come from one sample, sequenced in a study of response to subunit inactivated influenza vaccine. TCRdb reanalysed the RT-PCR reads using MiXCR and keeps one entry per CDR3 protein. The sample yields fewer than 350,000 distinct CDR3 sequences, just over 20% seen once. Sequencing was performed on PBMCs from blood, taken about 20 months after vaccination. Source of these receptors: a man between 50 and 69 years old who received an inactivated influenza vaccine.

There are a few counts of this clonotype. V usage is TRBV19 and J usage is TRBJ1-1; the D is unclear. The CDR3 consists of 10 residues. The V gene's germline CDR1 is LNHDA and CDR2 SQIVND (reference sequence). V gave up 11 bases and J gave up 7 bases, with 11 bases separating them. CDR3 sequence: CASGHNEAFF. CDR3 nucleotides: TGTGCCTCAGGCCACAATGAAGCTTTCTTT. Complete variable domain (other parts from reference TRBV19 and TRBJ1-1): DGGITQSPKYLFRKEGQNVTLSCEQNLNHDAMYWYRQDPGQGLRLIYYSQIVNDFQKGDIAEGYSVSREKKESFPLTVTSAQKNPTAFYLCASGHNEAFFGQGTRLTVV.

The chain combines TRBV5-6 with TRBJ2-3; D is uncertain. The CDR3 runs 14 residues. V was shortened by 2 bases and J by 3 bases, with 10 bases between the two germline ends. Germline CDR1 SGHDT, CDR2 YYEEEE. CDR3 protein: CASSFSLETDTQYF. Here the CDR3 DNA reads TGTGCCAGCAGCTTCTCTTTAGAAACAGATACGCAGTATTTT.

The rearrangement links TRBV6-5 to TRBJ2-1; perhaps TRBD1 as D (5 bases). CDR3 length: 15 residues. Germline V lookup: CDR1 MNHEY, CDR2 SVGAGI. The V end lost 0 bases, the J end lost 5 bases, and 11 bases lay between the germline ends. CDR3 in amino acids: CASSYSIVTDNEQFF. As DNA, the CDR3 is TGTGCCAGCAGTTACTCGATCGTGACAGACAATGAGCAGTTCTTC.

This clonotype was counted at least ten times. One junction end does not reproduce the germline sequence, and a read error may be involved. The J gene is TRBJ1-5, the V gene TRBV20-1; 7 bases line up with TRBD1. This CDR3 is built from 14 residues. The germline V gene has CDR1 DFQATT and CDR2 SNEGSKA (reference sequence). CDR3 bases: TGCAGTGGTAGACCGACAGGGAGCAATCAGCCCCAGCATTTT. Amino acid sequence: CSGRPTGSNQPQHF.

The chain combines TRBV7-9 with TRBJ1-1; D gene uncertain. CDR3 length: 14 amino acids. Trimming stripped 1 base from V and 7 bases from J, with 13 bases between. Germline-derived CDR1 and CDR2 are SEHNR and FQNEAQ (reference sequence). CDR3 loop: CASSLVSLDLEAFF. CDR3 bases: TGTGCCAGCAGCTTAGTCAGCCTAGACCTTGAAGCTTTCTTT. Together with reference TRBV7-9 and TRBJ1-1, the CDR3 gives the full variable domain: DTGVSQNPRHKITKRGQNVTFRCDPISEHNRLYWYRQTLGQGPEFLTYFQNEAQLEKSRLLSDRFSAERPKGSFSTLEIQRTEQGDSAMYLCASSLVSLDLEAFFGQGTRLTVV.

This chain uses TRBV20-1 with TRBJ1-1; D is unclear. Per the germline V gene, CDR1 is DFQATT and CDR2 is SNEGSKA (reference sequence). V was trimmed by 3 bases and J by 8 bases, leaving 13 bases between them. There are 12 residues in the CDR3. The CDR3 nucleotides are TGCAGTGCTAGGACGGTGGAGCGAGAAGCTTTCTTT. The encoded protein is CSARTVEREAFF.

The V and J genes are TRBV4-3 and TRBJ2-6; D may be TRBD1 (6 bases). Trimming removed 2 bases at V and 0 bases at J, with 14 bases between. The germline V gene has CDR1 LGHNA and CDR2 YSLEER. CDR3 length: 18 amino acids. The CDR3: CASSQTPGHLSGANVLTF. CDR3 coding DNA: TGCGCCAGCAGCCAAACCCCGGGACACCTCTCTGGGGCCAACGTCCTGACTTTC.

This chain connects TRBV6-4 to TRBJ2-7, with D possibly matching TRBD2 (6 bases). The V and J ends lost 10 bases and 4 bases respectively, with 17 bases between them. Germline CDR1 MRHNA, CDR2 SNTAGT. This CDR3 comprises 13 residues. Here the CDR3 reads CATPGPGVYEQYF. As DNA, the CDR3 is TGTGCCACCCCGGGACCGGGAGTGTACGAGCAGTACTTC.

The chain is built from TRBV20-1 and TRBJ2-3; D remains unclear. Germline V gene data show CDR1 as DFQATT and CDR2 as SNEGSKA (reference sequence). Trimming removed 1 base from V and 2 bases from J, with 4 bases in between. CDR3 size: 12 residues. CDR3: CSARGFTDTQYF. The CDR3 DNA reads as TGCAGTGCTAGAGGCTTCACAGATACGCAGTATTTT.

This clonotype was counted at least ten times. J is TRBJ1-1 and V is TRBV24-1; D gene ambiguous. The CDR3 has 14 residues. V was pared by 5 bases and J by 3 bases, with 12 bases between. Germline V CDR1 and CDR2: KGHDR, SFDVKD. Written as DNA, the CDR3 is TGTGCCACCAGTGCGGATACTCAGGACACTGAAGCTTTCTTT. Amino acids: CATSADTQDTEAFF.

This clonotype was seen only a few times. The V call is TRBV7-8, the J call TRBJ2-7; no definite D call. Germline V CDR1 and CDR2: SGHVS, FQNEAQ. Trimming shortened V by 3 bases and J by 0 bases, and 9 bases separated the two germline ends. CDR3 size: 14 residues. Written as DNA, the CDR3 is TGTGCCAGCAGCTTGGCGGCACACTCCTACGAGCAGTACTTC. It specifies CASSLAAHSYEQYF.

This clonotype turned up a few times. V gene TRBV10-3 combines with J gene TRBJ1-1; perhaps TRBD1 as D (5 bases). V lost 3 bases, J lost 1 base, and 12 bases lay in between. CDR1 is ENHRY and CDR2 is SYGVKD in the germline V gene. This CDR3 comprises 15 residues. The CDR3 protein is CAISEGQGRNTEAFF. The CDR3 region has the DNA TGTGCCATCAGTGAAGGGCAGGGCAGGAACACTGAAGCTTTCTTT.

The V and J genes are TRBV7-2 and TRBJ1-6; D is perhaps TRBD1 (6 bases). The CDR3 contains 16 residues. From germline, CDR1 is SGHTA and CDR2 FQGNSA. V was pared by 7 bases and J by 9 bases, with 22 bases between. CDR3 coding DNA: TGTGCCAGCACCATAGGGGGGGGCACGTTTTTTTCACCCCTCCACTTT. Protein: CASTIGGGTFFSPLHF. The full variable domain, rest sourced from reference TRBV7-2 and TRBJ1-6, is GAGVSQSPSNKVTEKGKDVELRCDPISGHTALYWYRQSLGQGLEFLIYFQGNSAPDKSGLPSDRFSAERTGGSVSTLTIQRTQQEDSAVYLCASTIGGGTFFSPLHFGNGTRLTVT.

This clonotype is categorized as medium-sized. The J gene is TRBJ1-2, the V gene TRBV29-1; weak D call: TRBD1 (5 bases). V lost 1 base and J 4 bases, leaving 10 bases between the germline ends. From germline, CDR1 is SQVTM and CDR2 ANQGSEA. The CDR3 consists of 13 residues. The CDR3 nucleotides read TGCAGCGTTGAAGGGGGGACGGTCTATGGCTACACCTTC. Its translation: CSVEGGTVYGYTF.

This clonotype was seen only a few times. The V call is TRBV5-1, the J call TRBJ2-5; D remains ambiguous. The germline V and J ends were trimmed by 4 bases and 2 bases, with 12 bases remaining between them. The CDR3 sequence is 14 residues long. Germline CDR1 is SGHRS and CDR2 is YFSETQ. The DNA of the CDR3 is TGCGCCAGCAGCGAAGTTTCAGCTCAAGAGACCCAGTACTTC. This encodes CASSEVSAQETQYF.

The chain uses TRBV28 and TRBJ2-5; tentatively, D is TRBD1 (6 bases). Between the trimmed V and J ends, which lost 3 bases and 5 bases, there was a span of 19 bases. CDR3 length equals 16 residues. Germline V lookup: CDR1 MDHEN, CDR2 SYDVKM. CDR3 in amino acids: CASSFGGHQLDETQYF. The CDR3 DNA reads TGTGCCAGCAGTTTTGGGGGACACCAATTAGACGAGACCCAGTACTTC.

This clonotype was recorded once. In DNA, the CDR3 is TGTGCCAGCAGCTCGGGACCATTGACCAATGAGCAGTTCTTC. This gives the protein CASSSGPLTNEQFF. V and J are TRBV7-2 and TRBJ2-1; D may correspond to TRBD1 or TRBD2 (5 bases each). CDR3 size: 14 residues. CDR1 and CDR2 from the germline V gene are SGHTA and FQGNSA. V lost 4 bases to trimming and J lost 6 bases, with 13 bases between them.

The chain employs TRBV11-3 and TRBJ2-1; D call uncertain. The CDR3 runs 14 residues. CDR1 is SGHNT, CDR2 YENEEA, per germline. V gave up 1 base and J gave up 6 bases, with 10 bases separating them. The CDR3 protein is CASSLGRIANEQFF. The CDR3 bases are TGTGCCAGCAGCTTAGGGCGGATCGCCAATGAGCAGTTCTTC.

This clonotype was seen at least ten times. The chain couples TRBV4-2 to TRBJ1-1; D uncertain. Germline V gives CDR1 LGHNA, CDR2 YNFKEQ. CDR3 size: 11 residues. With 0 bases removed from V and 4 bases from J, the gap between germline ends came to 0 bases. Here the CDR3 reads CASSQDTEAFF. CDR3 nucleotides: TGTGCCAGCAGCCAAGACACTGAAGCTTTCTTT.

Ten or more counts support this clonotype. This chain connects TRBV12-3 or TRBV12-4 to TRBJ1-4, with D unresolved. The V end lost 4 bases, the J end lost 5 bases, and 14 bases lay between the germline ends. This CDR3 contains 15 residues. CDR3 in DNA: TGTGCCAGCAGTTCGAGGGAGCGGCACAATGAAAAACTGTTTTTT. Protein product: CASSSRERHNEKLFF.

The chain joins TRBV14 to TRBJ1-2; a possible D gene is TRBD1 (6 bases). Trimming removed 0 bases from V and 7 bases from J, with 9 bases in between. Germline values: CDR1 SGHDN, CDR2 FVKESK. The CDR3 has 13 residues. This chain's CDR3 is CASSQEQGLGYTF. For the CDR3, the DNA is TGTGCCAGCAGCCAAGAACAGGGTCTTGGCTACACCTTC. The entire variable domain, with the rest obtained from reference TRBV14 and TRBJ1-2, is as follows: EAGVTQFPSHSVIEKGQTVTLRCDPISGHDNLYWYRRVMGKEIKFLLHFVKESKQDESGMPNNRFLAERTGGTYSTLKVQPAELEDSGVYFCASSQEQGLGYTFGSGTRLTVV.

This clonotype was recorded at least ten times. This sequence joins TRBV28 and TRBJ1-5; D is possibly TRBD1 (5 bases). Trimming left V 5 bases short and J 7 bases short, with 12 bases between. The CDR3 extends over 13 amino acids. The germline CDR1 and CDR2 sequences are MDHEN and SYDVKM. As DNA, the CDR3 is TGTGCCAGCAGTCCCGGGACGAGACAGCCCCAGCATTTT. The encoded protein is CASSPGTRQPQHF.

This clonotype was detected a few times. The V and J genes are TRBV28 and TRBJ1-4, with unresolved D. This CDR3 has 15 residues. V lost 6 bases to trimming and J lost 0 bases, with 11 bases between them. Germline V gene data show CDR1 as MDHEN and CDR2 as SYDVKM. CDR3 loop: CASSPARPTNEKLFF. The CDR3 coding sequence is TGTGCCAGCAGCCCGGCCAGACCAACTAATGAAAAACTGTTTTTT.

Points on this clonotype: This could be a read error, since a much larger clone is one nucleotide away. The chain links TRBV4-2 to TRBJ2-3; D remains ambiguous. Between the trimmed V and J ends, which lost 0 bases and 2 bases, there was a span of 0 bases. The germline V gene encodes CDR1 LGHNA and CDR2 YNFKEQ. The CDR3 has 12 residues. The CDR3 loop is CASSQDTDTQYF. The CDR3 nucleotides read TGTGCCAGCAGCCAAGACACAGATACGCAGTATTTT.

This clonotype showed up just once. V usage is TRBV28 and J usage is TRBJ1-4; D gene unclear. The CDR3 consists of 11 residues. Germline CDR1 reads MDHEN; CDR2 reads SYDVKM. The germline V and J ends were trimmed by 9 bases and 4 bases, with 6 bases remaining between them. The CDR3 DNA follows: TGTGCCAGTAGACATAATGAAAAACTGTTTTTT. This encodes CASRHNEKLFF.